Listed here are 18 T cell receptor beta chains from one sample, sequenced in a study of T cell repertoires in aging, cancer and after chemotherapy. Rearranged V-D-J TRB sequences were amplified with a mixed TRB-A/B primer pool. TCRdb re-called the multiplex PCR reads with MiXCR, one entry per CDR3 protein. This table holds about 11,000 distinct CDR3 sequences, just under 30% found once. Amplification of TCR beta used genomic DNA extracted from peripheral blood. The source material was blood. The source of these receptors is a human donor in good health.

The rearrangement joins TRBV7-9 to TRBJ2-2; no clear D gene. Trimming took off 1 base at V and 3 bases at J, with 6 bases between the two ends. Germline values: CDR1 SEHNR, CDR2 FQNEAQ (reference sequence). The CDR3 sequence is 14 residues long. The CDR3 loop reads CASSLGPDTGELFF. The CDR3 nucleotides read TGTGCCAGCAGCTTAGGGCCTGACACCGGGGAGCTGTTTTTT.

This clonotype came up a few times. V gene TRBV7-6 combines with J gene TRBJ1-4, with 7 bases matching TRBD1. V shed 5 bases, J shed 5 bases, and the junction held 5 bases outside the gene matches. The CDR3 sequence is 14 residues long. Germline CDR1 is SGHVS and CDR2 is FNYEAQ. The CDR3 DNA is TGTGCCAGCAGCCAGGGACAGCCAAATGAAAAACTGTTTTTT. Amino acids: CASSQGQPNEKLFF. The complete variable domain, with remaining parts taken from reference TRBV7-6 and TRBJ1-4, reads GAGVSQSPRYKVTKRGQDVALRCDPISGHVSLYWYRQALGQGPEFLTYFNYEAQQDKSGLPNDRFSAERPEGSISTLTIQRTEQRDSAMYRCASSQGQPNEKLFFGSGTQLSVL.

This clonotype occurred a few times. The chain couples TRBV6-2 or TRBV6-3 to TRBJ2-2; possible D gene TRBD1, 6 bases. V lost 7 bases, J lost 7 bases, and 13 bases lay in between. CDR1 MNHEY and CDR2 SVGEGT come from the germline V gene. The CDR3 covers 13 residues. In nucleotides, the CDR3 is TGTGCCAGCACCCAACAGGGCCACGGGGAGCTGTTTTTT. Amino acid sequence: CASTQQGHGELFF.

This clonotype was recorded a few times. V and J are TRBV6-5 and TRBJ2-3; D possibly corresponds to TRBD2 (5 bases). V dropped 5 bases and J dropped 4 bases, with 22 bases sitting between them. This CDR3 comprises 17 residues. Germline lookup yields CDR1 MNHEY and CDR2 SVGAGI. CDR3 region: CASSEARATREADTQYF. In nucleotides, the CDR3 is TGTGCCAGCAGTGAAGCAAGGGCTACTAGAGAGGCAGATACGCAGTATTTT.

This rearrangement joins TRBV27 to TRBJ2-4, with TRBD1 as a possible D gene (7 bases). Trimming removed 6 bases at V and 7 bases at J, with 16 bases between. Germline CDR1 MNHEY, CDR2 SMNVEV (reference sequence). This CDR3 comprises 14 residues. The CDR3 loop reads CASSPYRGGNIQYF. The DNA for the CDR3 is TGTGCCAGCAGCCCTTACAGGGGAGGTAACATTCAGTACTTC.

This chain uses TRBV12-3 or TRBV12-4 with TRBJ2-7; 7 bases match TRBD1. Losses at the gene ends were 6 bases for V and 3 bases for J; bases not matched to a gene: 5. CDR3 size: 13 residues. The CDR3 protein is CASSRGKSYEQYF. The CDR3 DNA is TGTGCCAGCAGCAGGGGGAAAAGCTACGAGCAGTACTTC.

This clonotype came up a few times. The CDR3 reads CASRPAVEQFF. In DNA, the CDR3 is TGTGCCAGCAGACCAGCTGTTGAGCAGTTCTTC. The chain recombines TRBV7-2 with TRBJ2-1; D not certain. Trimming took 6 bases from V and 9 from J, leaving 9 bases between them. Germline assignment: CDR1 SGHTA and CDR2 FQGNSA. The CDR3 runs 11 residues. The full variable domain, its missing parts supplied by reference TRBV7-2 and TRBJ2-1, is GAGVSQSPSNKVTEKGKDVELRCDPISGHTALYWYRQSLGQGLEFLIYFQGNSAPDKSGLPSDRFSAERTGGSVSTLTIQRTQQEDSAVYLCASRPAVEQFFGPGTRLTVL.

V is TRBV7-9 and J is TRBJ1-5; 7 bases are shared with TRBD1. The CDR3 is 16 amino acids. CDR1 is SEHNR and CDR2 is FQNEAQ in the germline V gene (reference sequence). The junction had 11 bases not matched to a gene; V was cut back by 5 bases and J by 4 bases. CDR3 nucleotides: TGTGCCAGCAGCCAGACAGGGAGGGGACGTAATCAGCCCCAGCATTTT. It codes for CASSQTGRGRNQPQHF.

Turning to this clonotype: A much larger clone differs from this one at a single base, so this may be a read error. The chain carries TRBV6-5 and TRBJ1-2; D perhaps matches TRBD1 (6 bases). The V end lost 5 bases, the J end lost 4 bases, and 14 bases lay between the germline ends. CDR3 length: 14 amino acids. Germline-derived CDR1 and CDR2 are MNHEY and SVGAGI. This CDR3 reads CASSHRAGGYGYTF. The CDR3 DNA is TGTGCCAGCAGTCACAGGGCCGGGGGCTATGGCTACACCTTC.

This clonotype has only a few counts. This chain joins TRBV5-1 and TRBJ2-6; 7 bases are shared with TRBD1. The J segment lost 2 bases and the V segment lost 3 bases, leaving 5 bases of the junction unmatched. The germline CDR1 and CDR2 sequences are SGHRS and YFSETQ. The CDR3 runs to 16 residues. The CDR3 DNA follows: TGCGCCAGCAGCTATGGAGGACAGGCTGGGGCCAACGTCCTGACTTTC. It is translated as CASSYGGQAGANVLTF.

This clonotype was counted only a few times. This chain joins TRBV20-1 and TRBJ1-6, with TRBD1 matching over 7 bases. This CDR3 is built from 15 residues. Germline V gene data show CDR1 as DFQATT and CDR2 as SNEGSKA (reference sequence). V dropped 0 bases and J dropped 4; count of bases not matched to a gene: 3. Written as DNA, the CDR3 is TGCAGTGCTAGAGATGACAGGGTGTATAATTCACCCCTCCACTTT. It encodes CSARDDRVYNSPLHF.

This clonotype occurred a few times. The chain employs TRBV5-4 and TRBJ2-2; 14 bases are a match to TRBD2. V dropped 3 bases and J dropped 7; count of bases not matched to a gene: 2. The length of the CDR3 is 15 residues. Germline V gene sequence: CDR1 SGHNT, CDR2 YYREEE (reference sequence). CDR3 DNA sequence: TGTGCCAGCAGCTACGGACTAGCGGGGGGCGGGGAGCTGTTTTTT. Translated: CASSYGLAGGGELFF.

This clonotype was seen a few times. The V call is TRBV7-2, the J call TRBJ2-2, with 7 positions matching TRBD1. The CDR3 runs to 16 residues. J lost 10 bases, V lost 5 bases, and 16 bases had no gene match. The V gene's germline CDR1 is SGHTA and CDR2 FQGNSA. The CDR3 reads CASSLRYGTAAKELFF. As DNA, the CDR3 is TGTGCCAGCAGCCTGCGTTACGGGACAGCTGCGAAGGAGCTGTTTTTT.

This clonotype is deemed medium-sized. J is TRBJ1-1 and V is TRBV29-1; D gene uncertain. The CDR3 runs 11 residues. Trimming pared 7 bases from V and 4 bases from J, leaving 10 bases between. Looked up from germline, CDR1 is SQVTM and CDR2 is ANQGSEA. CDR3 in amino acids: CSGRLGTEAFF. CDR3 in DNA: TGCAGCGGCCGATTAGGCACTGAAGCTTTCTTT.

The chain recombines TRBV6-5 with TRBJ1-1; weak D call: TRBD1 (5 bases). Germline V gives CDR1 MNHEY, CDR2 SVGAGI. V lost 10 bases and J 11 bases, leaving 17 bases between the germline ends. This CDR3 region has 11 residues. The CDR3 protein is CAIRSLGLAFF. The DNA of the CDR3 is TGTGCCATCAGGTCTTTGGGGCTGGCTTTCTTT.

The chain couples TRBV12-3 or TRBV12-4 to TRBJ1-1, with D possibly being TRBD1 (6 bases). This CDR3 is 13 amino acids long. Trimming left V 6 bases short and J 9 bases short, with 17 bases between. Written as DNA, the CDR3 is TGTGCCAGCAGCAAATGGACAGACCGACAAGCTTTCTTT. Its translation: CASSKWTDRQAFF.

This clonotype came up a few times. V and J are TRBV6-5 and TRBJ2-5; D not resolved. CDR1 and CDR2 from the germline V gene are MNHEY and SVGAGI. The CDR3 has 13 amino acids. The germline V and J ends were trimmed by 0 bases and 0 bases, with 2 bases remaining between them. In DNA form, the CDR3 reads TGTGCCAGCAGTTACTCCTACCAAGAGACCCAGTACTTC. This sequence encodes CASSYSYQETQYF.

Only a few counts were recorded for this clonotype. V gene TRBV4-3 combines with J gene TRBJ2-3, with D possibly TRBD2 on 6 matching bases. Germline CDR1 LGHNA, CDR2 YSLEER. The CDR3 spans 17 residues. V was trimmed by 1 base and J by 5 bases, leaving 19 bases between them. The chain's CDR3 is CASSQALLREIGDTQYF. In nucleotides, the CDR3 is TGCGCCAGCAGCCAAGCCCTCCTCCGGGAGATAGGAGATACGCAGTATTTT.